What follows are 3 T cell receptor beta chains derived from one specimen sequenced in a study of identical twins. From the 5' RACE reads, TCRdb called clonotypes with MiXCR, one entry per CDR3 protein. The sample has 1.5 million to 2 million distinct CDR3 sequences, around a third seen once; the top ten hold more than 0.25%. The specimen sequenced was cord blood. These TCRs come from a newborn girl in good health.

At least ten counts were recorded for this clonotype. At one end, the junction sequence differs from germline, possibly due to a read error. DNA for the CDR3: TGCGCCAGCAGCTTGGCAGTCGATACGCAGTATTTT. Amino acid sequence: CASSLAVDTQYF. This chain joins TRBV7-2 and TRBJ2-3, with no clear D. Looked up from germline, CDR1 is SGHTA and CDR2 is FQGNSA. This CDR3 is built from 12 residues.

V is TRBV27 and J is TRBJ1-2, with D hard to call. CDR1 and CDR2 from the germline V gene are MNHEY and SMNVEV (reference sequence). This CDR3 contains 14 residues. V was clipped by 0 bases and J by 8 bases, with 13 bases between them. CDR3 loop: CASSLSRSGRGYTF. In DNA form, the CDR3 reads TGTGCCAGCAGTTTATCGAGGTCAGGTCGGGGCTACACCTTC.

The CDR3 region is CASSKPLTPSYEQYF. The CDR3 coding sequence is TGTGCCAGCAGCAAACCACTTACACCCTCCTACGAGCAGTACTTC. The gene calls are TRBV21-1 and TRBJ2-7. TRBV21-1 is described as a pseudogene. The CDR3 has 15 amino acids.